The 8 T cell receptor beta chains reported below all come from one sample, sequenced in a study of blood T cell repertoires in COVID-19. Measured with immunoSEQ multiplex PCR; TCRdb has only the in-frame clones, and not every one. The table records fewer than 85,000 clones, approximately 71% of them present only once. Sequenced input: peripheral blood. These receptors all stem from a man aged 65 to 85 with COVID-19, enrolled during active disease.

CDR3 in DNA: TGCGCCAGCAGCTTGGCCATACTAGCGGGGTCCTACGAGCAGTACTTC. Its translation: CASSLAILAGSYEQYF. The gene calls are TRBV5-1 and TRBJ2-7, with 10 bases fitting TRBD2. This CDR3 is 16 amino acids long. The V gene's germline CDR1 is SGHRS and CDR2 YFSETQ. Germline trimming cut 0 bases from V and 1 base from J; bases unmatched to any gene: 4.

This chain uses TRBV28 with TRBJ1-2, with D perhaps TRBD1 (6 bases). Trimming shortened V by 3 bases and J by 4 bases, and 9 bases separated the two germline ends. This CDR3 has 13 amino acids. The germline gives CDR1 MDHEN, CDR2 SYDVKM. In DNA form, the CDR3 reads TGTGCCAGCAGTTTCGGGGGGCTCTATGGCTACACCTTC. Protein: CASSFGGLYGYTF.

V gene TRBV11-3 combines with J gene TRBJ1-1; maybe TRBD1 (5 bases). The V end was cut by 2 bases, the J end by 5 bases, with 9 bases between. Germline values: CDR1 SGHNT, CDR2 YENEEA. The CDR3 covers 13 residues. DNA for the CDR3: TGTGCCAGCAGCTTACAGGGATCGACTGAAGCTTTCTTT. It yields the protein CASSLQGSTEAFF.

J is TRBJ2-3 and V is TRBV7-6; D may be TRBD2 (5 bases). This CDR3 region has 13 residues. Germline CDR1 SGHVS, CDR2 FNYEAQ. Trimming shortened V by 4 bases and J by 5 bases, and 10 bases separated the two germline ends. This CDR3 reads CASSWIAQDTQYF. In nucleotides, the CDR3 is TGTGCCAGCAGCTGGATAGCGCAAGATACGCAGTATTTT.

About this clone itself: The same CDR3 is also encoded by other DNA sequences in this sample. The V and J genes are TRBV5-1 and TRBJ2-1, with 11 positions matching TRBD2. CDR1 and CDR2 from the germline V gene are SGHRS and YFSETQ. The ends lost 4 bases at V and 4 bases at J; junction bases unmatched: 1. The CDR3 contains 14 residues. This CDR3 reads CASSGTSGYNEQFF. The DNA of the CDR3 is TGCGCCAGCAGCGGGACTAGCGGATACAATGAGCAGTTCTTC.

V usage is TRBV28 and J usage is TRBJ1-1; the D gene is possibly TRBD1 (6 bases). Looked up from germline, CDR1 is MDHEN and CDR2 is SYDVKM. The length of the CDR3 is 15 residues. V lost 5 bases to trimming and J lost 5 bases, with 18 bases between them. CDR3 DNA sequence: TGTGCCAGCAGTCCCCCTAGGGGGACGGGGACTGAAGCTTTCTTT. Amino acids: CASSPPRGTGTEAFF.

The chain has TRBV2 and TRBJ1-5; 8 nucleotides match TRBD1. The CDR3 runs 21 residues. Germline V gives CDR1 SNHLY, CDR2 FYNNEI. V shed 5 bases, J shed 2 bases, and the junction held 23 bases outside the gene matches. The CDR3 DNA follows: TGTGCCAGCAGTCCTCAAAGGGTTGGGACAGGATTGTTATGGGGCAATCAGCCCCAGCATTTT. This encodes CASSPQRVGTGLLWGNQPQHF.

V is TRBV7-6 and J is TRBJ2-7; a weak D match, TRBD2 (5 bases). Germline V gene sequence: CDR1 SGHVS, CDR2 FNYEAQ. The length of the CDR3 is 15 residues. The ends were cut back, 3 bases at V and 0 bases at J, with 12 bases in the middle. The CDR3 spells CASSLRPGSSYEQYF. The DNA for the CDR3 is TGTGCCAGCAGCTTGAGACCGGGAAGCTCCTACGAGCAGTACTTC.